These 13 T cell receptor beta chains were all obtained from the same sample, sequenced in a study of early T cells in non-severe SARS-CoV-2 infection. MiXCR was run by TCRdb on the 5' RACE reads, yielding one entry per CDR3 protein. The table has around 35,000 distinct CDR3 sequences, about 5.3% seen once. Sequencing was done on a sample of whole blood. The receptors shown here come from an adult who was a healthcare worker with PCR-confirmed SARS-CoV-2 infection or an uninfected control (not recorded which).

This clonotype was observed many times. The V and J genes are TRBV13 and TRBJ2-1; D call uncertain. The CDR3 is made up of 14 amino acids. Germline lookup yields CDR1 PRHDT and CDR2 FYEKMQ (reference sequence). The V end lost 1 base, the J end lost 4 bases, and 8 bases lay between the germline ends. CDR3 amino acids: CASSLDIVYNEQFF. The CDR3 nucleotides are TGTGCCAGCAGCTTAGATATTGTGTACAATGAGCAGTTCTTC.

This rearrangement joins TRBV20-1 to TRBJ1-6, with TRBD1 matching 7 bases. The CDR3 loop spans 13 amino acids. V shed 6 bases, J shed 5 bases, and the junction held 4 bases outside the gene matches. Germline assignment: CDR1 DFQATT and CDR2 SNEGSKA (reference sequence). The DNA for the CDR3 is TGCAGTGCCACCGGGACAGATAATTCACCCCTCCACTTT. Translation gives CSATGTDNSPLHF.

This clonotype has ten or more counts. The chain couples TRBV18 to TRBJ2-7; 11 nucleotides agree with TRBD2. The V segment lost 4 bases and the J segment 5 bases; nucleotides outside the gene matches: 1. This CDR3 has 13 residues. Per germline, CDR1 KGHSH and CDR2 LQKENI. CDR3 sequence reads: CASSRGLADEQYF. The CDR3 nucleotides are TGTGCCAGCTCACGGGGACTAGCGGACGAGCAGTACTTC.

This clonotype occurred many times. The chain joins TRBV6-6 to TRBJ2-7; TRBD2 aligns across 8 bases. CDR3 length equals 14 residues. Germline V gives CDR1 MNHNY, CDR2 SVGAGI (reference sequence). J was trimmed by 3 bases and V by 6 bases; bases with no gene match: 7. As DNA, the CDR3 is TGTGCCAGCAGCCGAGCGGGAGCCCGCTACGAGCAGTACTTC. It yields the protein CASSRAGARYEQYF.

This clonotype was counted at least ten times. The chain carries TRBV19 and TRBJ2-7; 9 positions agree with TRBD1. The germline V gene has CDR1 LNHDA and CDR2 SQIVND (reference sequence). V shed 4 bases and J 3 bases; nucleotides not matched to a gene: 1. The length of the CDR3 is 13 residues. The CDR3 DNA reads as TGTGCCAGTAGTAACAGGGGGCTCTACGAGCAGTACTTC. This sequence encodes CASSNRGLYEQYF.

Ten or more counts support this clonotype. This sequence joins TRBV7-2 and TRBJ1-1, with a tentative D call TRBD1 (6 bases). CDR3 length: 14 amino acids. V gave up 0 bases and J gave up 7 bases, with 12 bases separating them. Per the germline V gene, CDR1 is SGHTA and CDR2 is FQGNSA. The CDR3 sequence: CASSLAPGAREAFF. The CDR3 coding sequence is TGTGCCAGCAGCTTAGCCCCAGGGGCGCGTGAAGCTTTCTTT.

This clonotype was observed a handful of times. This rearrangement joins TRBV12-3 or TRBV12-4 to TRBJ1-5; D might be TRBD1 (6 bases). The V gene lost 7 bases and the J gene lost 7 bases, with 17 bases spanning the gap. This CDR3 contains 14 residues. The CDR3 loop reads CASTLGGSRQPQHF. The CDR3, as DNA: TGTGCCAGCACCTTAGGGGGTTCCCGACAGCCCCAGCATTTT.

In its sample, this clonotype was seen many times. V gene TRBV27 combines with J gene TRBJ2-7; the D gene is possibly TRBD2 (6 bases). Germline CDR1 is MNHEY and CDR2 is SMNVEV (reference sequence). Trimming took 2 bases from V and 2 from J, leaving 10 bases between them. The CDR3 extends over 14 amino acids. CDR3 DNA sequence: TGTGCCAGCAGTTTAAAGGGAGGTCCCTACGAGCAGTACTTC. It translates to CASSLKGGPYEQYF.

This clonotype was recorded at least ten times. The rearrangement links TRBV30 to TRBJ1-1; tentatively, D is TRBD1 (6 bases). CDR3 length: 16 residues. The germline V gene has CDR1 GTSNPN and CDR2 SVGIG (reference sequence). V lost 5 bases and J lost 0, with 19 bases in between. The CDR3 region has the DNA TGTGCCTGGGGACCTCGGACAGCTTCAATGAACACTGAAGCTTTCTTT. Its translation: CAWGPRTASMNTEAFF. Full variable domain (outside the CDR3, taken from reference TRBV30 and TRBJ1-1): SQTIHQWPATLVQPVGSPLSLECTVEGTSNPNLYWYRQAAGRGLQLLFYSVGIGQISSEVPQNLSASRPQDRQFILSSKKLLLSDSGFYLCAWGPRTASMNTEAFFGQGTRLTVV.

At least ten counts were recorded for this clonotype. CDR3 bases: TGTGCCTGGACGCCTTTGGACAGGTCCTACGAGCAGTACTTC. It specifies CAWTPLDRSYEQYF. V usage is TRBV30 and J usage is TRBJ2-7, with 7 nucleotides matching TRBD1. Germline V CDR1 and CDR2: GTSNPN, SVGIG (reference sequence). CDR3 length: 14 residues. V lost 4 bases and J lost 1; bases outside the gene matches: 7.

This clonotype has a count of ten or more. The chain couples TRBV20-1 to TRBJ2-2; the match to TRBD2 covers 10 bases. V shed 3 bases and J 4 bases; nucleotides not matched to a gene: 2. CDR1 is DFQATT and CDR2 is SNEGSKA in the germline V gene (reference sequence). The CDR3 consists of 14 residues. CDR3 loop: CSASSGGSTGELFF. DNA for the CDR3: TGCAGTGCTAGTAGCGGGGGGTCCACCGGGGAGCTGTTTTTT.

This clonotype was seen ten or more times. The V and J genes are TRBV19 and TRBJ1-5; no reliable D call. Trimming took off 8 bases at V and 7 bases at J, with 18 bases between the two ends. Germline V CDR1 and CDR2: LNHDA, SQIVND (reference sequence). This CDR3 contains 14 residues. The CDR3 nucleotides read TGTGCCAGTTCTTCGGTACAGATGTGGCAGCCCCAGCATTTT. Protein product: CASSSVQMWQPQHF.

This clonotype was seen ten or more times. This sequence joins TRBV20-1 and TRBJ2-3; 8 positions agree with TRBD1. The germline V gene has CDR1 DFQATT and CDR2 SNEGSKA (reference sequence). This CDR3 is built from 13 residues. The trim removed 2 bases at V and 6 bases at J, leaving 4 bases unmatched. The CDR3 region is CSARKTGVDTQYF. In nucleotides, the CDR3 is TGCAGTGCTAGAAAGACAGGGGTCGATACGCAGTATTTT.